These 23 T cell receptor beta chains were all obtained from the same sample, sequenced in a study of blood T cell repertoires in COVID-19. The assay was immunoSEQ multiplex PCR, and TCRdb's table has in-frame clones only and misses some. The table records 250,000 or so clones, approximately 90% of them present only once. The sample comprised PBMCs or T cells enriched from blood (not recorded which). The receptors shown here come from a woman aged 30 to 39 with acute COVID-19.

This clone came up once. The chain joins TRBV16 to TRBJ2-7; D possibly corresponds to TRBD2 (5 bases). Germline-derived CDR1 and CDR2 are KGHSY and FQNENV. Trimming pared 3 bases from V and 0 bases from J, leaving 15 bases between. This CDR3 has 16 residues. CDR3 DNA sequence: TGTGCCAGCAGCCATTACGATTGGCGGGCCTCCTACGAGCAGTACTTC. Translating gives CASSHYDWRASYEQYF.

This clone showed up just a few times. Here the CDR3 reads CASSDGIATNEKLFF. The CDR3 bases are TGCGCCAGCAGTGACGGGATTGCAACTAATGAAAAACTGTTTTTT. The chain links TRBV10-1 to TRBJ1-4; D is unresolved. Trimming took off 3 bases at V and 0 bases at J, with 8 bases between the two ends. Germline V gene lookup returns CDR1 WNHNN and CDR2 SYGVQD (reference sequence). This CDR3 contains 15 residues.

V gene TRBV12-3 or TRBV12-4 combines with J gene TRBJ1-2; no reliable D call. CDR3 length: 11 residues. Trimming took 6 bases from V and 10 from J, leaving 12 bases between them. The CDR3 sequence: CASRAGPNYTF. For the CDR3, the DNA is TGTGCCAGCAGAGCAGGTCCAAACTACACCTTC.

This clone was seen just once. The rearrangement uses TRBV7-9 and TRBJ1-4; D possibly corresponds to TRBD1 (6 bases). The germline V and J ends were trimmed by 4 bases and 8 bases, with 11 bases remaining between them. The CDR3 consists of 13 residues. CDR1 and CDR2 (germline): SEHNR, FQNEAQ (reference sequence). CDR3 bases: TGTGCCAGCAGCTCTCTGAGGGGGGAAAAACTGTTTTTT. Amino acids: CASSSLRGEKLFF.

V is TRBV19 and J is TRBJ2-7; TRBD1 agrees at 9 bases. Germline values: CDR1 LNHDA, CDR2 SQIVND (reference sequence). The CDR3 runs 16 residues. The V gene end was trimmed by 5 bases and the J gene end by 3 bases; junction bases not matched to a gene: 11. The CDR3 sequence is CASSPWGTGSLYEQYF. CDR3 nucleotide sequence: TGTGCCAGTAGTCCCTGGGGGACAGGGTCACTCTACGAGCAGTACTTC. Full variable domain (rest looked up from reference TRBV19 and TRBJ2-7): DGGITQSPKYLFRKEGQNVTLSCEQNLNHDAMYWYRQDPGQGLRLIYYSQIVNDFQKGDIAEGYSVSREKKESFPLTVTSAQKNPTAFYLCASSPWGTGSLYEQYFGPGTRLTVT.

V is TRBV15 and J is TRBJ2-1; D is possibly TRBD2 (5 bases). V was pared by 6 bases and J by 2 bases, with 8 bases between. This CDR3 spans 13 amino acids. In germline, CDR1 is LNHNV, CDR2 YYDKDF (reference sequence). CDR3 amino acids: CATRAGTYNEQFF. CDR3 nucleotide sequence: TGTGCCACCAGGGCCGGGACCTACAATGAGCAGTTCTTC.

V and J are TRBV3-1 (or the pseudogene TRBV3-2) and TRBJ1-6; tentative D call: TRBD1 (6 bases). With 0 bases removed from V and 5 bases from J, the gap between germline ends came to 11 bases. This CDR3 has 16 residues. The germline V gene has CDR1 LGHDT and CDR2 YNNKEL (reference sequence). CDR3 amino acids: CASSQDPDSDNSPLHF. CDR3 nucleotides: TGTGCCAGCAGCCAAGACCCGGACAGCGATAATTCACCCCTCCACTTT.

This chain connects TRBV7-9 to TRBJ1-1; unclear D gene. Between the trimmed V and J ends, which lost 3 bases and 0 bases, there was a span of 14 bases. The germline V gene has CDR1 SEHNR and CDR2 FQNEAQ (reference sequence). The CDR3 has 16 residues. The CDR3 reads CASSFLESGMNTEAFF. The CDR3 DNA is TGTGCCAGCAGCTTTCTGGAGAGCGGAATGAACACTGAAGCTTTCTTT. The whole variable domain, filled in from reference TRBV7-9 and TRBJ1-1, reads DTGVSQNPRHKITKRGQNVTFRCDPISEHNRLYWYRQTLGQGPEFLTYFQNEAQLEKSRLLSDRFSAERPKGSFSTLEIQRTEQGDSAMYLCASSFLESGMNTEAFFGQGTRLTVV.

The gene calls are TRBV10-3 and TRBJ1-2; D perhaps matches TRBD1 (5 bases). The V gene's germline CDR1 is ENHRY and CDR2 SYGVKD. V gave up 3 bases and J gave up 5 bases, with 10 bases separating them. The CDR3 runs 13 residues. The CDR3 DNA sequence: TGTGCCATCAGTGACGGCAGGGATTATGGCTACACCTTC. This gives the protein CAISDGRDYGYTF.

The chain carries TRBV12-3 or TRBV12-4 and TRBJ1-1, with TRBD1 identical over 9 bases. The CDR3 length is 13 residues. V lost 2 bases, J lost 6 bases, and 1 base stayed unmatched. CDR3 in amino acids: CASSLRTGAEAFF. CDR3 nucleotides: TGTGCCAGCAGTTTAAGGACAGGGGCTGAAGCTTTCTTT.

The J gene is TRBJ1-2, the V gene TRBV5-1; possibly TRBD1 for D (5 bases). The V gene lost 1 base and the J gene lost 6 bases, with 16 bases spanning the gap. This CDR3 contains 15 residues. The germline gives CDR1 SGHRS, CDR2 YFSETQ. CDR3 amino acids: CASSLSDGATDGYTF. CDR3 bases: TGCGCCAGCAGCTTGTCCGATGGGGCAACTGATGGCTACACCTTC.

V usage is TRBV5-1 and J usage is TRBJ1-5; maybe TRBD1 (5 bases). The V and J ends lost 2 bases and 0 bases respectively, with 12 bases between them. The CDR3 is 16 residues long. Germline CDR1 SGHRS, CDR2 YFSETQ. CDR3 sequence reads: CASSLGDSYSNQPQHF. CDR3 bases: TGCGCCAGCAGCTTAGGCGACAGCTATAGCAATCAGCCCCAGCATTTT.

V usage is TRBV7-8 and J usage is TRBJ1-6; D is uncertain. Trimming stripped 1 base from V and 9 bases from J, with 7 bases between. CDR3 size: 13 residues. Germline V gene lookup returns CDR1 SGHVS and CDR2 FQNEAQ. The CDR3 sequence: CASSLGVRSPLHF. CDR3 DNA sequence: TGTGCCAGCAGCTTAGGAGTTCGTTCACCCCTCCACTTT.

This clone was seen a single time. The J gene is TRBJ2-2, the V gene TRBV12-5, with D possibly matching TRBD2 (6 bases). Germline V gene lookup returns CDR1 LGHNT and CDR2 FRNRAP. The CDR3 is 16 residues long. V was shortened by 4 bases and J by 3 bases, with 15 bases between the two germline ends. The CDR3 region has the DNA TGTGCTAGTGGTTCGGGAACGGGGGAGTACACCGGGGAGCTGTTTTTT. This translates into CASGSGTGEYTGELFF.

V and J are TRBV30 and TRBJ2-7; TRBD2 might be the D (6 bases). The CDR3 runs 13 residues. CDR1 is GTSNPN, CDR2 SVGIG, per germline (reference sequence). V lost 4 bases, J lost 3 bases, and 13 bases lay in between. The CDR3 nucleotides read TGTGCCTGGAATCAGCGGGCAGACTACGAGCAGTACTTC. The encoded protein is CAWNQRADYEQYF.

The rearrangement uses TRBV6-1 and TRBJ1-3; no clear D. V was shortened by 4 bases and J by 0 bases, with 13 bases between the two germline ends. Per the germline V gene, CDR1 is MNHNS and CDR2 is SASEGT. The CDR3 contains 16 residues. The CDR3 nucleotides are TGTGCCAGCAGTGTGGAGGAGGCTTCCTCTGGAAACACCATATATTTT. The encoded protein is CASSVEEASSGNTIYF.

This sequence joins TRBV12-3 or TRBV12-4 and TRBJ2-3; 8 positions match TRBD2. This CDR3 has 13 amino acids. With 6 bases clipped from V and 5 bases from J, the junction kept 4 bases outside the gene matches. CDR3 in amino acids: CASRRGAGDTQYF. The DNA of the CDR3 is TGTGCCAGCAGGCGGGGGGCCGGAGATACGCAGTATTTT.

The V gene is TRBV28, the J gene TRBJ2-5; 9 bases match TRBD1. Germline assignment: CDR1 MDHEN and CDR2 SYDVKM. The CDR3 runs to 14 residues. V was clipped by 7 bases and J by 5 bases; unmatched bases: 8. The CDR3 nucleotides are TGTGCCAGCACCCTAGGGACAGGGTGGGAGACCCAGTACTTC. This translates into CASTLGTGWETQYF. Full variable domain (remainder filled in from reference TRBV28 and TRBJ2-5): DVKVTQSSRYLVKRTGEKVFLECVQDMDHENMFWYRQDPGLGLRLIYFSYDVKMKEKGDIPEGYSVSREKKERFSLILESASTNQTSMYLCASTLGTGWETQYFGPGTRLLVL.

The J gene is TRBJ2-7, the V gene TRBV11-2; a possible D gene is TRBD2 (6 bases). CDR1 and CDR2 (germline): SGHAT, FQNNGV. With 0 bases removed from V and 4 bases from J, the gap between germline ends came to 22 bases. This CDR3 is built from 18 residues. In DNA form, the CDR3 reads TGTGCCAGCAGCTTAGATAGTCTAGCGAGACTGAGAGCGTACGAGCAGTACTTC. Residues: CASSLDSLARLRAYEQYF.

This clone was observed a few times. The V and J genes are TRBV6-1 and TRBJ2-1; the D gene is possibly TRBD2 (7 bases). The CDR3 extends over 15 amino acids. The V gene lost 0 bases and the J gene lost 6 bases, with 12 bases spanning the gap. CDR1 is MNHNS and CDR2 is SASEGT in the germline V gene. The DNA of the CDR3 is TGTGCCAGCAGTGAAGCGGCGGGGGCCGCCAATGAGCAGTTCTTC. Residues: CASSEAAGAANEQFF.

The rearrangement joins TRBV6-2 or TRBV6-3 to TRBJ2-5; possibly TRBD1 for D (6 bases). This CDR3 is 16 amino acids long. V dropped 0 bases and J dropped 5 bases, with 16 bases sitting between them. Germline V gene data show CDR1 as MNHEY and CDR2 as SVGEGT. The chain's CDR3 is CASSYSKGDPPETQYF. CDR3 DNA sequence: TGTGCCAGCAGTTACTCGAAGGGGGACCCCCCCGAGACCCAGTACTTC.

The V gene is TRBV10-3, the J gene TRBJ1-2; 10 positions match TRBD1. Germline V gene sequence: CDR1 ENHRY, CDR2 SYGVKD. Trimming at V came to 7 bases and at J to 2 bases, leaving 7 bases not matched to a gene. The CDR3 loop spans 15 amino acids. The CDR3 bases are TGTGCCATCACCTCGGGACAGGGGATCAACTATGGCTACACCTTC. Translated, it gives CAITSGQGINYGYTF.

V usage is TRBV10-3 and J usage is TRBJ2-1, with TRBD2 as a possible D gene (6 bases). The germline CDR1 and CDR2 sequences are ENHRY and SYGVKD. Trimming removed 11 bases at V and 3 bases at J, with 11 bases between. The CDR3 has 12 amino acids. The DNA for the CDR3 is TGTGCCGGGGGGTCGTACTACAATGAGCAGTTCTTC. It codes for CAGGSYYNEQFF.